The 31 T cell receptor beta chains given below trace back to one sample, sequenced in a study of blood T cell repertoires in COVID-19. Clones were read by immunoSEQ multiplex PCR, and TCRdb kept only the in-frame ones, dropping some. The sample has approximately 150,000 clones, around 89% seen once; the top ten hold roughly 2.5%. The sequenced material came from peripheral blood. The receptor set was obtained from a human donor with COVID-19, enrolled during active disease. The donor label of this sample is uncertain.

The gene calls are TRBV5-1 and TRBJ1-1; 9 bases align to TRBD1. The CDR3 has 15 residues. V lost 0 bases to trimming and J lost 4 bases; unmatched junction nucleotides: 4. The germline CDR1 and CDR2 sequences are SGHRS and YFSETQ. Here the CDR3 DNA reads TGCGCCAGCAGCTTGGGGACAGGGGTGGTCACTGAAGCTTTCTTT. Protein product: CASSLGTGVVTEAFF.

The gene calls are TRBV18 and TRBJ2-2, with TRBD2 matching 8 bases. The CDR3 is 14 residues long. Looked up from germline, CDR1 is KGHSH and CDR2 is LQKENI. V gave up 4 bases and J gave up 5 bases; unmatched junction bases: 3. The CDR3 DNA reads as TGTGCCAGCTCACACGGGAGGGAAACCGGGGAGCTGTTTTTT. Translating it yields CASSHGRETGELFF. The variable domain in full, completed from reference TRBV18 and TRBJ2-2, reads NAGVMQNPRHLVRRRGQEARLRCSPMKGHSHVYWYRQLPEEGLKFMVYLQKENIIDESGMPKERFSAEFPKEGPSILRIQQVVRGDSAAYFCASSHGRETGELFFGEGSRLTVL.

The chain combines TRBV5-1 with TRBJ2-3; D may be TRBD1 (5 bases). The V and J ends lost 0 bases and 2 bases respectively, with 7 bases between them. The germline V gene has CDR1 SGHRS and CDR2 YFSETQ. The CDR3 has 14 amino acids. The CDR3 sequence is CASSLDRITDTQYF. CDR3 nucleotides: TGCGCCAGCAGCTTGGACAGGATCACAGATACGCAGTATTTT.

J is TRBJ2-6 and V is TRBV5-4, with TRBD1 as a possible D gene (6 bases). The CDR3 extends over 16 amino acids. V dropped 4 bases and J dropped 4 bases, with 15 bases sitting between them. Per germline, CDR1 SGHNT and CDR2 YYREEE (reference sequence). The CDR3 sequence: CASSGGVASGANVLTF. The CDR3 DNA reads as TGTGCCAGCAGCGGGGGCGTTGCTTCGGGGGCCAACGTCCTGACTTTC.

The chain carries TRBV2 and TRBJ2-5; TRBD2 matches 7 bases. With 4 bases clipped from V and 5 bases from J, the junction kept 4 bases outside the gene matches. This CDR3 region has 13 residues. Germline V gene sequence: CDR1 SNHLY, CDR2 FYNNEI. The CDR3 here is CASSVFGGETQYF. The DNA for the CDR3 is TGTGCCAGCAGTGTGTTCGGGGGGGAGACCCAGTACTTC.

The V and J genes are TRBV5-1 and TRBJ2-3, with TRBD1 matching over 8 bases. This CDR3 is 19 amino acids long. The ends lost 4 bases at V and 0 bases at J; junction bases unmatched: 16. The germline V gene has CDR1 SGHRS and CDR2 YFSETQ. The CDR3 sequence: CASSGQARDRSGSTDTQYF. CDR3 sequence (DNA): TGCGCCAGCAGCGGACAAGCAAGGGACAGGTCGGGTAGCACAGATACGCAGTATTTT.

The chain is built from TRBV25-1 and TRBJ2-4; 7 nucleotides match TRBD1. Germline V CDR1 and CDR2: MGHDK, SYGVNS. The CDR3 spans 14 residues. The J segment lost 6 bases and the V segment lost 5 bases, leaving 7 bases of the junction unmatched. CDR3 in DNA: TGTGCCAGCAGTTCGAGAGGGGGCCTAAACATTCAGTACTTC. This translates into CASSSRGGLNIQYF. Combining the CDR3 with reference TRBV25-1 and TRBJ2-4 gives the whole variable domain EADIYQTPRYLVIGTGKKITLECSQTMGHDKMYWYQQDPGMELHLIHYSYGVNSTEKGDLSSESTVSRIRTEHFPLTLESARPSHTSQYLCASSSRGGLNIQYFGAGTRLSVL.

The CDR3 DNA is TGTGCCAGCAGCTTTGGGCCCAGTCAGCCCCAGCATTTT. Amino acids: CASSFGPSQPQHF. V and J are TRBV5-6 and TRBJ1-5; D gene unclear. Trimming left V 2 bases short and J 6 bases short, with 9 bases between. Germline CDR1 is SGHDT and CDR2 is YYEEEE. This CDR3 region has 13 residues. The full variable domain, rest sourced from reference TRBV5-6 and TRBJ1-5, is DAGVTQSPTHLIKTRGQQVTLRCSPKSGHDTVSWYQQALGQGPQFIFQYYEEEERQRGNFPDRFSGHQFPNYSSELNVNALLLGDSALYLCASSFGPSQPQHFGDGTRLSIL.

The genes are TRBV11-2 and TRBJ2-1, with 7 bases fitting TRBD1. The CDR3 is 15 residues long. Looked up from germline, CDR1 is SGHAT and CDR2 is FQNNGV. V lost 3 bases and J lost 4; bases outside the gene matches: 6. The CDR3 nucleotides are TGTGCCAGCAGCTTGGGGACAGACGATTACAATGAGCAGTTCTTC. It specifies CASSLGTDDYNEQFF.

This clone was seen a handful of times. J is TRBJ1-4 and V is TRBV10-3; perhaps TRBD1 as D (5 bases). The CDR3 covers 14 residues. V shed 5 bases and J shed 0 bases, with 7 bases lying between them. Germline V gene data show CDR1 as ENHRY and CDR2 as SYGVKD. The CDR3 here is CAISKGPTNEKLFF. Here the CDR3 DNA reads TGTGCCATCAGTAAGGGGCCAACTAATGAAAAACTGTTTTTT.

This clone has just one count. The rearrangement uses TRBV7-8 and TRBJ1-5; the D is unclear. The germline V and J ends were trimmed by 1 base and 1 base, with 11 bases remaining between them. CDR3 length equals 16 residues. Germline loops: CDR1 SGHVS, CDR2 FQNEAQ. The CDR3 coding sequence is TGTGCCAGCAGCTTAGGCCGAGCGGGGAGCAATCAGCCCCAGCATTTT. Its protein is CASSLGRAGSNQPQHF.

The genes are TRBV2 and TRBJ1-2; weak D call: TRBD1 (6 bases). V lost 6 bases and J 8 bases, leaving 16 bases between the germline ends. Germline CDR1 is SNHLY and CDR2 is FYNNEI. CDR3 length: 13 residues. This CDR3 reads CASRQGLSRGYTF. The CDR3, as DNA: TGTGCCAGCAGACAGGGTCTTAGTCGGGGCTACACCTTC.

The rearrangement links TRBV18 to TRBJ2-2; 7 nucleotides agree with TRBD1. The length of the CDR3 is 15 residues. The J segment lost 6 bases and the V segment lost 3 bases, leaving 7 bases of the junction unmatched. CDR1 is KGHSH, CDR2 LQKENI, per germline. The CDR3 coding sequence is TGTGCCAGCTCACCCCTCGACAGGGAACCCGGGGAGCTGTTTTTT. Protein: CASSPLDREPGELFF.

The count of this clone is one. V is TRBV6-6 and J is TRBJ2-7, with TRBD2 as a possible D gene (6 bases). The CDR3 consists of 15 residues. Germline CDR1 is MNHNY and CDR2 is SVGAGI (reference sequence). The germline V and J ends were trimmed by 0 bases and 7 bases, with 16 bases remaining between them. In DNA, the CDR3 is TGTGCCAGCAGTTACTCATCGGCTAGCGCATATGAGCAGTACTTC. This sequence encodes CASSYSSASAYEQYF.

This rearrangement joins TRBV15 to TRBJ2-2; 7 bases map to TRBD1. With V trimmed by 3 bases and J by 5 bases, 3 bases remained unmatched. CDR3 length equals 14 residues. Per germline, CDR1 LNHNV and CDR2 YYDKDF (reference sequence). CDR3 residues: CATSSDRETGELFF. The CDR3 region has the DNA TGTGCCACCAGCAGCGACAGGGAAACCGGGGAGCTGTTTTTT.

The rearrangement joins TRBV6-6 to TRBJ2-1, with D perhaps TRBD1 (7 bases). Trimming cost V 2 bases and J 9 bases, with 8 bases left between them. The CDR3 spans 12 residues. CDR1 and CDR2 (germline): MNHNY, SVGAGI (reference sequence). In DNA form, the CDR3 reads TGTGCCAGCAGTTACCAGGGGGGTGAGCAGTTCTTC. The encoded protein is CASSYQGGEQFF.

The CDR3, as DNA: TGCGCCAGCAGCCCCCCAGGGGAAAACATTCAGTACTTC. Amino acids: CASSPPGENIQYF. This chain connects TRBV4-1 to TRBJ2-4; a possible D gene is TRBD1 (6 bases). V dropped 4 bases and J dropped 5 bases, with 9 bases sitting between them. This CDR3 has 13 amino acids. CDR1 is MGHRA and CDR2 is YSYEKL in the germline V gene.

DNA of the CDR3: TGTGCCAGCAGAGGGACTAGCGGGACTTACAATGAGCAGTTCTTC. This translates into CASRGTSGTYNEQFF. The chain carries TRBV2 and TRBJ2-1; 13 nucleotides agree with TRBD2. This CDR3 is built from 15 residues. V lost 6 bases, J lost 4 bases, and 3 bases stayed unmatched. Germline V lookup: CDR1 SNHLY, CDR2 FYNNEI.

The chain links TRBV11-3 to TRBJ2-3; 11 bases line up with TRBD2. This CDR3 is 17 amino acids long. The V and J ends lost 5 bases and 0 bases, in that order; junction bases with no gene match: 7. CDR1 is SGHNT and CDR2 is YENEEA in the germline V gene. Written as DNA, the CDR3 is TGTGCCAGCAGCCGAGGGACTAGCGGAGTCAGCACAGATACGCAGTATTTT. Protein sequence: CASSRGTSGVSTDTQYF.

Remarks on this clone: In the same sample, other DNA sequences code for this CDR3. This chain links TRBV5-1 with TRBJ2-2, with D possibly TRBD2 on 5 matching bases. Trimming stripped 1 base from V and 6 bases from J, with 7 bases between. Germline V gene data show CDR1 as SGHRS and CDR2 as YFSETQ. The CDR3 runs to 13 residues. CDR3 bases: TGCGCCAGCAGCTTGTCCGGGGCCGGGGAGCTGTTTTTT. Protein product: CASSLSGAGELFF.

In its sample, this clone was seen a few times. The CDR3 protein is CASSEPTGDGSGELFF. DNA for the CDR3: TGTGCCAGCAGTGAGCCGACAGGGGATGGCTCCGGGGAGCTGTTTTTT. V and J are TRBV6-4 and TRBJ2-2; TRBD1 matches 8 bases. Germline V gene lookup returns CDR1 MRHNA and CDR2 SNTAGT. This CDR3 spans 16 amino acids. V trimming: 3 bases; J trimming: 6 bases; junction bases outside the gene matches: 9.

The chain employs TRBV29-1 and TRBJ1-2; 7 bases fit TRBD1. Germline trimming cut 6 bases from V and 4 bases from J; bases unmatched to any gene: 11. The CDR3 contains 14 residues. The V gene's germline CDR1 is SQVTM and CDR2 ANQGSEA. CDR3 coding DNA: TGCAGCGTCCCGGGGCAGGGGGATGGCTATGGCTACACCTTC. Protein sequence: CSVPGQGDGYGYTF. The complete variable domain, with remaining parts taken from reference TRBV29-1 and TRBJ1-2, reads SAVISQKPSRDICQRGTSLTIQCQVDSQVTMMFWYRQQPGQSLTLIATANQGSEATYESGFVIDKFPISRPNLTFSTLTVSNMSPEDSSIYLCSVPGQGDGYGYTFGSGTRLTVV.

This chain connects TRBV19 to TRBJ2-2; D remains unclear. With 3 bases removed from V and 0 bases from J, the gap between germline ends came to 5 bases. Germline lookup yields CDR1 LNHDA and CDR2 SQIVND (reference sequence). The CDR3 totals 14 residues. DNA of the CDR3: TGTGCCAGTAGTATCAGTACGAACACCGGGGAGCTGTTTTTT. Residues: CASSISTNTGELFF.

This chain links TRBV2 with TRBJ2-7, with TRBD1 matching 7 bases. The J segment lost 2 bases and the V segment lost 6 bases, leaving 7 bases of the junction unmatched. Germline CDR1 is SNHLY and CDR2 is FYNNEI. This CDR3 comprises 14 residues. DNA of the CDR3: TGTGCCAGCAGCCGACAGGGTCCTCCCTACGAGCAGTACTTC. It yields the protein CASSRQGPPYEQYF.

The chain recombines TRBV9 with TRBJ1-4, with D tentatively TRBD1 (5 bases). Germline CDR1 and CDR2: SGDLS and YYNGEE. Trimming pared 1 base from V and 6 bases from J, leaving 13 bases between. The length of the CDR3 is 15 residues. CDR3 sequence: CASSVQGRGDEKLFF. Written as DNA, the CDR3 is TGTGCCAGCAGCGTACAAGGACGGGGGGATGAAAAACTGTTTTTT.

In nucleotides, the CDR3 is TGTGCCAGCAGCTCACGCGTAAGGGGCGAGCAGTACTTC. This translates into CASSSRVRGEQYF. J is TRBJ2-7 and V is TRBV7-2, with D possibly matching TRBD1 (5 bases). This CDR3 spans 13 amino acids. The V end lost 4 bases, the J end lost 6 bases, and 13 bases lay between the germline ends. Germline values: CDR1 SGHTA, CDR2 FQGNSA. The full variable domain, with the rest looked up from reference TRBV7-2 and TRBJ2-7, is GAGVSQSPSNKVTEKGKDVELRCDPISGHTALYWYRQSLGQGLEFLIYFQGNSAPDKSGLPSDRFSAERTGGSVSTLTIQRTQQEDSAVYLCASSSRVRGEQYFGPGTRLTVT.

The chain links TRBV6-5 to TRBJ2-7; D gene unclear. The V end was cut by 0 bases, the J end by 5 bases, with 8 bases between. Per germline, CDR1 MNHEY and CDR2 SVGAGI. The CDR3 loop spans 13 amino acids. Written as DNA, the CDR3 is TGTGCCAGCAGTTACTCAACAGAAAACGAGCAGTACTTC. Protein sequence: CASSYSTENEQYF.

This chain links TRBV2 with TRBJ2-2; D possibly corresponds to TRBD2 (7 bases). CDR3 length: 16 amino acids. In germline, CDR1 is SNHLY, CDR2 FYNNEI. The V end was cut by 4 bases, the J end by 6 bases, with 18 bases between. In DNA form, the CDR3 reads TGTGCCAGCAGTGTGGGAGGGGGAACTTTAGCCGGGGAGCTGTTTTTT. This sequence encodes CASSVGGGTLAGELFF.

The J gene is TRBJ1-1, the V gene TRBV10-3; D is unresolved. This CDR3 region has 14 residues. Trimming removed 3 bases from V and 1 base from J, with 9 bases in between. The germline gives CDR1 ENHRY, CDR2 SYGVKD. Written as DNA, the CDR3 is TGTGCCATCAGTGAAAAACAGAAGAACACTGAAGCTTTCTTT. It codes for CAISEKQKNTEAFF.

CDR3 bases: TGTGCCAGTCGAGCCCCAAAGGGGGCGACAGGCTACACCTTC. Translation: CASRAPKGATGYTF. The rearrangement links TRBV19 to TRBJ1-2; 7 bases agree with TRBD1. The trim removed 8 bases at V and 8 bases at J, leaving 14 bases unmatched. The CDR3 extends over 14 amino acids. From germline, CDR1 is LNHDA and CDR2 SQIVND (reference sequence). The entire variable domain, with the rest obtained from reference TRBV19 and TRBJ1-2, is as follows: DGGITQSPKYLFRKEGQNVTLSCEQNLNHDAMYWYRQDPGQGLRLIYYSQIVNDFQKGDIAEGYSVSREKKESFPLTVTSAQKNPTAFYLCASRAPKGATGYTFGSGTRLTVV.

The chain employs TRBV7-9 and TRBJ2-5; 9 bases match TRBD1. V lost 5 bases, J lost 5 bases, and 9 bases stayed unmatched. CDR3 length: 15 amino acids. The germline CDR1 and CDR2 sequences are SEHNR and FQNEAQ (reference sequence). CDR3 nucleotides: TGTGCCAGCAGCCTACAGGGGGCGGGGGAGGAGACCCAGTACTTC. It translates to CASSLQGAGEETQYF.